This T cell receptor beta chain was identified during a study of blood T cell repertoires in COVID-19. CDR3 size: 15 residues. With 0 bases removed from V and 3 bases from J, the gap between germline ends came to 11 bases. The germline V gene has CDR1 MGHRA and CDR2 YSYEKL. The method was immunoSEQ multiplex PCR; TCRdb's version includes in-frame clones alone and lacks a portion of them. The sample contains more than 80,000 clones, around 90% of which appear only once. The chain employs TRBV4-1 and TRBJ1-2; possible D gene TRBD1, 6 bases. The TCR was taken from a human donor with active COVID-19. The donor label of this sample is uncertain. Sequencing input: peripheral blood. The CDR3 DNA follows: TGCGCCAGCAGCCAAGATCGAGCAGGGGACTATGGCTACACCTTC. Its translation: CASSQDRAGDYGYTF.